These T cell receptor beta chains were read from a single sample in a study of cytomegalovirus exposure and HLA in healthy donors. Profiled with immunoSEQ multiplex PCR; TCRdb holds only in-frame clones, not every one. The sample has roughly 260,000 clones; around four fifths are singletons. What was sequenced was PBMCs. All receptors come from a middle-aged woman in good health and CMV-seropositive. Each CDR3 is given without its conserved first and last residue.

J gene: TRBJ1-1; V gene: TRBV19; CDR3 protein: ASSTISIMNTEAF
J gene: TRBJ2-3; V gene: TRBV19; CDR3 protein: ASSIGPTDTQY
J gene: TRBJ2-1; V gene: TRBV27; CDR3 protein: ASSFGSGGNEQF
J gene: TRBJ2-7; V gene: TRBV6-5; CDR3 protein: ASSYSSGPPYEQY
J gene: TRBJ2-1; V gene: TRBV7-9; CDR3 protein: ASSYPGRGRVNEQF
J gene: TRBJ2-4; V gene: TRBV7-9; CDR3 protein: ASSLGGVAKNIQY
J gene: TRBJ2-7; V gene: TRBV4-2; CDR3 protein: ASSQDGDRVSYEQY
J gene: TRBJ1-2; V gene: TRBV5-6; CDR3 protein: ASSLKPDTYGYT
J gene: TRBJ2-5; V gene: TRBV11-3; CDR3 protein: ASSSRGGSKETQY
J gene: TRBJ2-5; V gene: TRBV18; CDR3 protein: ASSPQGGETQY
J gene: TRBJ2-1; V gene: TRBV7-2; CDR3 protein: ASSSIRDSNNEQF
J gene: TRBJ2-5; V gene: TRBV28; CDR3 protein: ASSLAGGRAETQY
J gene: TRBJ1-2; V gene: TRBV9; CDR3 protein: ASSPAGSIREIYGYT
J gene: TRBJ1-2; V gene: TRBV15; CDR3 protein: ATSRDLGHNT
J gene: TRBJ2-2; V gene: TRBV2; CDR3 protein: ASSEQGVGELF
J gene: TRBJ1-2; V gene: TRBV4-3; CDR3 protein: ASSQRDRGPLPYGYT
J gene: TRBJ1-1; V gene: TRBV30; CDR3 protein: AWSQRGEAF
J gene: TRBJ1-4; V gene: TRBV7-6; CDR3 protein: ASSLGRVANEKLF
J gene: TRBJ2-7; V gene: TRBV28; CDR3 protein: ASGGSTYEQY
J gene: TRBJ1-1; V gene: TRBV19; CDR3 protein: ASSHQGESEAF
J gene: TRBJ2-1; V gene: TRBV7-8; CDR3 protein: ASSSRDFPNNEQF
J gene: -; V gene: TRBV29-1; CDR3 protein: SVDQNYEQY
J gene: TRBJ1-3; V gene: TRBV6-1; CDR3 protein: ASSGGTEHSGNTIY
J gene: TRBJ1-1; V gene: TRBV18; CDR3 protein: ASSIGQLNTEAF
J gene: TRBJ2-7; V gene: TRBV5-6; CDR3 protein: ASSLGTGGYEQY
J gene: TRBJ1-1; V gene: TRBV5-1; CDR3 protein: ASSHEQNTEAF
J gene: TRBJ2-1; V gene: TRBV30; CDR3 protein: AFQRGGPHNEQF
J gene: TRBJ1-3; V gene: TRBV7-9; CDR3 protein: ASSPRGEPVSGNTIY
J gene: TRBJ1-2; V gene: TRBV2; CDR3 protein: ASSRTGLGDYGYT
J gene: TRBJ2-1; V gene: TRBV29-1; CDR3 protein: SVRAGGPYNEQF
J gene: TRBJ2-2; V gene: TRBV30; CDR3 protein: AWSPGLAGGPRTGELF
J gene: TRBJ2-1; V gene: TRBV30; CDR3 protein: AWRLAVYEQF
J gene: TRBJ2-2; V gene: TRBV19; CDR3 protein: ASSMGFGTRGGELF
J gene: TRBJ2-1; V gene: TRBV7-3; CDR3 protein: ASSLGTSGSYNEQF
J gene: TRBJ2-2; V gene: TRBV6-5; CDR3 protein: ASRELAVGELF
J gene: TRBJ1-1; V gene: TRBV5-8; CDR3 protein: ASSHQGQRTF
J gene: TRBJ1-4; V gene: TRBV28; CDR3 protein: ASKQVIGKLF
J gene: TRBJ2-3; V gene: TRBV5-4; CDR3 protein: ASSLAWVSGLALDTQY
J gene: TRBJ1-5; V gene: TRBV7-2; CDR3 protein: ASSRQGYQPQH
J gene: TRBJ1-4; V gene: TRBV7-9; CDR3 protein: ASSSTGKEKLF
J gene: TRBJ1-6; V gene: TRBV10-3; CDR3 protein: AISEISNSPLH
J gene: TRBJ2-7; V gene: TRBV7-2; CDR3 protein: ASSWGGGGTYEQY
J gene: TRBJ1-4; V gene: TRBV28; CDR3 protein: ASSMTGSTNEKLF
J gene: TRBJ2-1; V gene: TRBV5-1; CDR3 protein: ASSYGLAGVTEQF
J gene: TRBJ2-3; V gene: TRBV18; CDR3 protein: ASSPPGADTQY
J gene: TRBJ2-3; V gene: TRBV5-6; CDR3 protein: ASSLMVTSTDTQY
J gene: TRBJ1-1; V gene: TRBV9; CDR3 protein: ASSIPPGDGEAF
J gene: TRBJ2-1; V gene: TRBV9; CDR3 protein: ASAGGTGSSYNEQF
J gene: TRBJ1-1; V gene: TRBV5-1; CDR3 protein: ASSFTTQNTEAF
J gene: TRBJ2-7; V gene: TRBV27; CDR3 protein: ASSLGTASYEQY
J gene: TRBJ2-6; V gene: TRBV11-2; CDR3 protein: ASSLGGSVAGANVLT
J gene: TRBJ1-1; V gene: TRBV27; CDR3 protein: ASSYRAHTEAF
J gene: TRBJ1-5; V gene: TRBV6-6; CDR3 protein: ASSYQGDSFNQPQH
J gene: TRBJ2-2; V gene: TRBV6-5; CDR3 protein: AISLAGGTGELF
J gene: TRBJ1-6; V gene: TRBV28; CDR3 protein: ASYRGGAYSPLH
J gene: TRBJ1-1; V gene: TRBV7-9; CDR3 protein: ATMRGGRNTEAF
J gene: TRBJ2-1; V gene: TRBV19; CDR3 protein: ASSMRDLGNEQF
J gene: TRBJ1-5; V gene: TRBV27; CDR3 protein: ASSPWTGNQPQH
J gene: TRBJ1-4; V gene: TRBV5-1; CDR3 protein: ASSLGQVATNEKLF
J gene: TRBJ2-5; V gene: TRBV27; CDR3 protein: ASSPMTGGRGQY